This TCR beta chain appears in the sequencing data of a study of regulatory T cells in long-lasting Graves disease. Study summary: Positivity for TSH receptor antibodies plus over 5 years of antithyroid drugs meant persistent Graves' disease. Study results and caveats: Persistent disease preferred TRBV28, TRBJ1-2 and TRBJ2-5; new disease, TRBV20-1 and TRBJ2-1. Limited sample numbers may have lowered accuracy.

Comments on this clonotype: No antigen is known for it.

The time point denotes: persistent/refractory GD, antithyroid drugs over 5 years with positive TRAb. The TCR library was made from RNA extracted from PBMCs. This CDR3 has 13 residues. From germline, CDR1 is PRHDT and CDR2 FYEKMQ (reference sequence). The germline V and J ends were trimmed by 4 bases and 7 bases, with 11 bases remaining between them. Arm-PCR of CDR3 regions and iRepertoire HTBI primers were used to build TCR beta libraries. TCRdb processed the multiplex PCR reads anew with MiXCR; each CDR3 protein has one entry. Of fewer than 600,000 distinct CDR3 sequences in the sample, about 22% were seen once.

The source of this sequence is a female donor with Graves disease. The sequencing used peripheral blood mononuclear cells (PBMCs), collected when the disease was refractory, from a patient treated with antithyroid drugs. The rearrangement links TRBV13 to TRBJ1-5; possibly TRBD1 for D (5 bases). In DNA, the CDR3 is TGTGCCAGCAGCTCGGGGGTAGGACAGCCCCAGCATTTT. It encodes CASSSGVGQPQHF.